This TCR beta chain was observed in a study of Ad26.COV2.S vaccination and SARS-CoV-2 variants. Across the whole study: Into the muscle, Ad26.COV2.S was dosed once or twice, 56 days apart.

The CDR3 is 14 residues long. The germline V gene has CDR1 SGHTA and CDR2 FQGNSA. The ends were cut back, 1 base at V and 7 bases at J, with 13 bases in the middle. Assay: immunoSEQ multiplex PCR; the TCRdb copy retains only in-frame clones and omits some. The sample yields around 500,000 clones, roughly nine tenths seen once. The treatment was: 15 to 20 received Ad26.COV2.S at low or high dose, single or two shots; about five received placebo; per-sample allocation not given. Repertoires come from day 63 after the first vaccine or placebo injection. The TCR comes from a person aged 18 to 65 who received the Ad26.COV2.S COVID-19 vaccine or a placebo. The starting material was peripheral blood, obtained in a trial of Ad26.COV2.S vaccine versus placebo. J is TRBJ1-2 and V is TRBV7-2, with no clear D. CDR3 nucleotides: TGTGCCAGCAGCTTAGACCCGGCGGGGAGTGGCTACACCTTC. It is translated as CASSLDPAGSGYTF.